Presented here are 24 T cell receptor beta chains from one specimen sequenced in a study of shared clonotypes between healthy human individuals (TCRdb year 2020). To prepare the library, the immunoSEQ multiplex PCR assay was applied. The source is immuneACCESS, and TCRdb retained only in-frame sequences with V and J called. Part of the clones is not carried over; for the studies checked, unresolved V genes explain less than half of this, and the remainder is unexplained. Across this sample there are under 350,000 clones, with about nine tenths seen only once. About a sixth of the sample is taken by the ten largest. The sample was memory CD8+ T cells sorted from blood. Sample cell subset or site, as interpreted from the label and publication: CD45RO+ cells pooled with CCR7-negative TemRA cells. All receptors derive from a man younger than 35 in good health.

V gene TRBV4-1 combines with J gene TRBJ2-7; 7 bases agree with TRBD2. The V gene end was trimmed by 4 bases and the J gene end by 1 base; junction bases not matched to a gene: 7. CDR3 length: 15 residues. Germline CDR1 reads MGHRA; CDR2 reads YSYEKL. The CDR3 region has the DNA TGCGCCAGCAGCCCCGCGGGGGAAGGGTCCTACGAGCAGTACTTC. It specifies CASSPAGEGSYEQYF.

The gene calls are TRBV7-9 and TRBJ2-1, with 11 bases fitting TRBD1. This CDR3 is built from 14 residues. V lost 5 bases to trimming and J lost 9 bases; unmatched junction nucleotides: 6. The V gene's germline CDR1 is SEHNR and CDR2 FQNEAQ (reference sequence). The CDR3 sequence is CASSTRDRGFEQFF. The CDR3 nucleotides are TGTGCCAGCAGCACCCGGGACAGGGGGTTTGAGCAGTTCTTC.

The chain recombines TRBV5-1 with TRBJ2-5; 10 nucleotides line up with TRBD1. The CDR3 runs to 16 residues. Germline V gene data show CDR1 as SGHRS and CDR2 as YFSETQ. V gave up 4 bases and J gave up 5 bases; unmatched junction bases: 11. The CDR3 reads CASSHTRDRGYETQYF. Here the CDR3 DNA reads TGCGCCAGCAGCCATACCAGGGACAGGGGCTATGAGACCCAGTACTTC.

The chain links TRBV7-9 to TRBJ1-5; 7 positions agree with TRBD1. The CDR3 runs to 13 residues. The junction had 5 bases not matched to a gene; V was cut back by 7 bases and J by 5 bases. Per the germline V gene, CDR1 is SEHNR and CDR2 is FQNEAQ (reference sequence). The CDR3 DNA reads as TGTGCCAGCACCGAGGGGGCCGATCAGCCCCAGCATTTT. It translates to CASTEGADQPQHF. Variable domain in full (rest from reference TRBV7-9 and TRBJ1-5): DTGVSQNPRHKITKRGQNVTFRCDPISEHNRLYWYRQTLGQGPEFLTYFQNEAQLEKSRLLSDRFSAERPKGSFSTLEIQRTEQGDSAMYLCASTEGADQPQHFGDGTRLSIL.

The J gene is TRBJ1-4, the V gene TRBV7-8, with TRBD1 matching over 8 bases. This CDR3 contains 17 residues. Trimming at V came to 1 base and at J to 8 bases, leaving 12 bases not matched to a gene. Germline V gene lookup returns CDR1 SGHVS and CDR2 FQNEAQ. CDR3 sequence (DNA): TGTGCCAGCAGCTTAGGGTCTTTTCCGACAGGGGTGGAAAAACTGTTTTTT. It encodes CASSLGSFPTGVEKLFF.

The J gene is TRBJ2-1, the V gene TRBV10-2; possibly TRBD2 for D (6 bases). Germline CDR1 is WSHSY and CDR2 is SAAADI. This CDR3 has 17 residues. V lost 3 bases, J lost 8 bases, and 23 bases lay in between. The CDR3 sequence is CASSEPGLAGSGDEQFF. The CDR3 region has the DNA TGCGCCAGCAGTGAACCGGGACTGGCGGGGTCGGGGGATGAGCAGTTCTTC.

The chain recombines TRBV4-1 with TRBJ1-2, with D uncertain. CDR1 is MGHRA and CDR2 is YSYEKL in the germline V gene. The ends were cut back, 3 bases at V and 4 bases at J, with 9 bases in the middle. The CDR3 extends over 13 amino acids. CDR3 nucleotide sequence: TGCGCCAGCAGCCACCCACCTAGCTATGGCTACACCTTC. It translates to CASSHPPSYGYTF.

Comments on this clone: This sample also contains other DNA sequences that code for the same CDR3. The CDR3 DNA reads TGTGCCAGCAGCTTTGGGACAGGCTCCTACGAGCAGTACTTC. It encodes CASSFGTGSYEQYF. The chain recombines TRBV5-6 with TRBJ2-7, with 8 bases matching TRBD1. This CDR3 has 14 amino acids. V dropped 2 bases and J dropped 0; count of bases not matched to a gene: 1. Per the germline V gene, CDR1 is SGHDT and CDR2 is YYEEEE. Together with reference TRBV5-6 and TRBJ2-7, the CDR3 gives the full variable domain: DAGVTQSPTHLIKTRGQQVTLRCSPKSGHDTVSWYQQALGQGPQFIFQYYEEEERQRGNFPDRFSGHQFPNYSSELNVNALLLGDSALYLCASSFGTGSYEQYFGPGTRLTVT.

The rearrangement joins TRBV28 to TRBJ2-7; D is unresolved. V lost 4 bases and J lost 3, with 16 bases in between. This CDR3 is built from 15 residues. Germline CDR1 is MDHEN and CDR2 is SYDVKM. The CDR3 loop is CASSSPTGQYYEQYF. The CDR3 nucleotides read TGTGCCAGCAGTTCCCCAACTGGGCAGTACTACGAGCAGTACTTC.

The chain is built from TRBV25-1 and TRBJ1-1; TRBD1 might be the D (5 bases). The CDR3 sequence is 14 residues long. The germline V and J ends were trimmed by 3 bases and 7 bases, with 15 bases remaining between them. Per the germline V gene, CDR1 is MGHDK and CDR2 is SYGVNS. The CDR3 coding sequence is TGTGCCAGCAGTGAGACGGAAAGAGGGGATGAAGCTTTCTTT. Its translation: CASSETERGDEAFF. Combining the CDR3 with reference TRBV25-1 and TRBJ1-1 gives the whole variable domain EADIYQTPRYLVIGTGKKITLECSQTMGHDKMYWYQQDPGMELHLIHYSYGVNSTEKGDLSSESTVSRIRTEHFPLTLESARPSHTSQYLCASSETERGDEAFFGQGTRLTVV.

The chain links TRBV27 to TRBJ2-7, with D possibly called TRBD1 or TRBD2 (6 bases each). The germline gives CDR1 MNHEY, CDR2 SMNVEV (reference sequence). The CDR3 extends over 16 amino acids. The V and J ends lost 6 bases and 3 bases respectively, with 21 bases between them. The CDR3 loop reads CASSPSSGALFYEQYF. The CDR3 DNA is TGTGCCAGCAGCCCCTCTTCGGGGGCGCTTTTCTACGAGCAGTACTTC.

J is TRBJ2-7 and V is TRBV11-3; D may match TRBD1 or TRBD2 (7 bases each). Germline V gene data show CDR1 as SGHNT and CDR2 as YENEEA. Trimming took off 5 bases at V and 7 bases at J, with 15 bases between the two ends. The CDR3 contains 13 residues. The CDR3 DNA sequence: TGTGCCAGCAGCGACGGGACAGCGGGGGAGCAGTACTTC. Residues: CASSDGTAGEQYF. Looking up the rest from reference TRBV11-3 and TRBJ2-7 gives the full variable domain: EAGVVQSPRYKIIEKKQPVAFWCNPISGHNTLYWYLQNLGQGPELLIRYENEEAVDDSQLPKDRFSAERLKGVDSTLKIQPAELGDSAVYLCASSDGTAGEQYFGPGTRLTVT.

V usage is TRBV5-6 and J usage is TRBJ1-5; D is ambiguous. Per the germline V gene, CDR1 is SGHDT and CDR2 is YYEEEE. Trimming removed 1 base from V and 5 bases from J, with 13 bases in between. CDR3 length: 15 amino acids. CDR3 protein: CASSLNQGRDQPQHF. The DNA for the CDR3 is TGTGCCAGCAGCTTGAATCAAGGGAGGGATCAGCCCCAGCATTTT.

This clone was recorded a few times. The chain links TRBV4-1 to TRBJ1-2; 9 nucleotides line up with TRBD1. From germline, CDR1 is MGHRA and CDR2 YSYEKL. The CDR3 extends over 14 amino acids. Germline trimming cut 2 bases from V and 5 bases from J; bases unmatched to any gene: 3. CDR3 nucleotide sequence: TGCGCCAGCAGCCAAATAGGGACAGGGTATGGCTACACCTTC. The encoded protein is CASSQIGTGYGYTF.

The DNA of the CDR3 is TGCGCCAGCAGCCAAGAAGCGGGGGGGCTCGGTGAGCAGTTCTTC. Its protein product is CASSQEAGGLGEQFF. This rearrangement joins TRBV4-1 to TRBJ2-1; 10 bases map to TRBD2. J was trimmed by 9 bases and V by 0 bases; bases with no gene match: 5. The V gene's germline CDR1 is MGHRA and CDR2 YSYEKL. The CDR3 has 15 residues.

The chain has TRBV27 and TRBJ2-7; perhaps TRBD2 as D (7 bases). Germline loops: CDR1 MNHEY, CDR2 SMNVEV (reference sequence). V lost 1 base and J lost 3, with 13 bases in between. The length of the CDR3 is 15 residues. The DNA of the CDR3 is TGTGCCAGCAGTTTATTAGGGGGGGGCCACTACGAGCAGTACTTC. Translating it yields CASSLLGGGHYEQYF.

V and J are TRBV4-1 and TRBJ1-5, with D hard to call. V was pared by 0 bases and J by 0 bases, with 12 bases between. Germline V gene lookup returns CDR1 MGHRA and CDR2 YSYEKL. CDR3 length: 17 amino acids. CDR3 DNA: TGCGCCAGCAGCCAAGAATGGCAGACCAATAGCAATCAGCCCCAGCATTTT. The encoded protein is CASSQEWQTNSNQPQHF.

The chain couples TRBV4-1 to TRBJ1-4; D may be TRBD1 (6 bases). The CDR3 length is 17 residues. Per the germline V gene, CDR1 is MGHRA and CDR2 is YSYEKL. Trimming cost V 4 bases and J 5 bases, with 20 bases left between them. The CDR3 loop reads CASSLFQGFTVNEKLFF. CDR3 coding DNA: TGCGCCAGCAGCCTCTTCCAGGGGTTTACCGTAAATGAAAAACTGTTTTTT.

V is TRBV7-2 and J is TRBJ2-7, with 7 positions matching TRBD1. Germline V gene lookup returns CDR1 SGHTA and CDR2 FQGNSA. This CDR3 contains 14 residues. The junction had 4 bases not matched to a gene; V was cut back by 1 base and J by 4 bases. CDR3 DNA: TGTGCCAGCAGCTTAGGACAGGGTGGGTACGAGCAGTACTTC. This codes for CASSLGQGGYEQYF.

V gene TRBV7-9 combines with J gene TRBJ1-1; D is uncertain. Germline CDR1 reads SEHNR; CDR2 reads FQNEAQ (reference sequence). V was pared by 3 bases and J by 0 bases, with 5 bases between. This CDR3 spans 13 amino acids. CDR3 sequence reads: CASSFVVNTEAFF. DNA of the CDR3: TGTGCCAGCAGCTTTGTTGTGAACACTGAAGCTTTCTTT. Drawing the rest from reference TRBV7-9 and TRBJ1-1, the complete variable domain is DTGVSQNPRHKITKRGQNVTFRCDPISEHNRLYWYRQTLGQGPEFLTYFQNEAQLEKSRLLSDRFSAERPKGSFSTLEIQRTEQGDSAMYLCASSFVVNTEAFFGQGTRLTVV.

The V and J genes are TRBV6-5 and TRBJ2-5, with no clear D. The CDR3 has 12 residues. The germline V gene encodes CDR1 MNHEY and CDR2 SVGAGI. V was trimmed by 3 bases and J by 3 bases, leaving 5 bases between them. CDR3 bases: TGTGCCAGCAGTTATAATAAAGAGACCCAGTACTTC. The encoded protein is CASSYNKETQYF.

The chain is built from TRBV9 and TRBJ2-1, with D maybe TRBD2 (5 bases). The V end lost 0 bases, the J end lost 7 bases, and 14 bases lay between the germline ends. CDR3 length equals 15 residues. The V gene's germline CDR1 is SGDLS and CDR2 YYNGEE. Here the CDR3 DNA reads TGTGCCAGCAGCGTAGAGCCGGGGAGTGCGAATGAGCAGTTCTTC. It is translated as CASSVEPGSANEQFF.

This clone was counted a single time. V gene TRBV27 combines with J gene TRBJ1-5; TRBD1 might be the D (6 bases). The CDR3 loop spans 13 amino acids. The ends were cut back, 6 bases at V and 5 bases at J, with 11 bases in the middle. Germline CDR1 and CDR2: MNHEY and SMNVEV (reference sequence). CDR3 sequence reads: CASSTGSYQPQHF. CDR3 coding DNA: TGTGCCAGCAGCACAGGGAGCTATCAGCCCCAGCATTTT.

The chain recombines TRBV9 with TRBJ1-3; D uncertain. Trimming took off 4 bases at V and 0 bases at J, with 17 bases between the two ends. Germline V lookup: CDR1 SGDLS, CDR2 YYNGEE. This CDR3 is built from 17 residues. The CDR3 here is CASSHNFHGDSGNTIYF. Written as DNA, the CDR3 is TGTGCCAGCAGCCACAACTTCCACGGGGACTCTGGAAACACCATATATTTT.